The TCR beta chain described here comes from a study of T cell responses to AZD1222 COVID-19 vaccine. Looking at the study overall: Both about-4-week and about-12-week second-dose recipients were combined. Overall study results and limits: Sampling captured repertoires only after the peak T cell response. Among the donors, most were white British and more were female, and clonal diversity was possibly underestimated. The study identified only five to seven AZD1222 recipients as seropositive at baseline.

The germline V gene has CDR1 LNHDA and CDR2 SQIVND (reference sequence). The CDR3 is 16 residues long. With V trimmed by 4 bases and J by 4 bases, 6 bases remained unmatched. Sequencing used immunoSEQ multiplex PCR; TCRdb keeps in-frame clones, though not all of them. Of some 130,000 clones in the sample, roughly 90% were seen once. To note about this clone: The antigen remains undetermined.

Sequencing used peripheral blood, obtained on day 0 of AZD1222 vaccination. The TCR sequence derives from an adult in good health. This rearrangement joins TRBV19 to TRBJ2-1, with 11 bases lining up with TRBD2. The CDR3 nucleotides are TGTGCCAGTAGTACCCCTAGCGGGGGGCCGTACAATGAGCAGTTCTTC. Encoded protein: CASSTPSGGPYNEQFF. Full variable domain (remainder filled in from reference TRBV19 and TRBJ2-1): DGGITQSPKYLFRKEGQNVTLSCEQNLNHDAMYWYRQDPGQGLRLIYYSQIVNDFQKGDIAEGYSVSREKKESFPLTVTSAQKNPTAFYLCASSTPSGGPYNEQFFGPGTRLTVL.